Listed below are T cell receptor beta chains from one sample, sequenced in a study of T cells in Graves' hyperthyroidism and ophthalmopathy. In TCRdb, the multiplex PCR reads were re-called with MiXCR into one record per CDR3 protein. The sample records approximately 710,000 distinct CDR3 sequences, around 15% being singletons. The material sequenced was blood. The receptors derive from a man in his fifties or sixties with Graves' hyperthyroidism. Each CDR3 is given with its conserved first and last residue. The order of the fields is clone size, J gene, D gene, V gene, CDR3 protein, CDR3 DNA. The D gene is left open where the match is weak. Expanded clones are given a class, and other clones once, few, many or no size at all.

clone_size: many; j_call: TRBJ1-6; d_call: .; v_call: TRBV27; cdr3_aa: CASSSVTGSVALHF; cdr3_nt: TGTGCCAGCAGTTCCGTGACAGGCTCTGTGGCCCTCCACTTT
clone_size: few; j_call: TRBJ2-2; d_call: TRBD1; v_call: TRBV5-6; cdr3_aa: CASSWDRGAGELFF; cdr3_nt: TGTGCCAGCAGCTGGGACAGGGGGGCCGGGGAGCTGTTTTTT
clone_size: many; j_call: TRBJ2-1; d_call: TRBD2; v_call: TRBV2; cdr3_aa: CASSSSGRVYNEQFF; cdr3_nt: TGTGCCAGCAGTTCTAGCGGGAGGGTGTACAATGAGCAGTTCTTC
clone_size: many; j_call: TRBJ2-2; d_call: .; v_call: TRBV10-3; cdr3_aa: CASKGYTGELFF; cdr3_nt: TGTGCCAGCAAGGGGTACACCGGGGAGCTGTTTTTT
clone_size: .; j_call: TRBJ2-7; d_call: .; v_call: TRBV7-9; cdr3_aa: CASKGDTGYEQYF; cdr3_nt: TGTGCCAGCAAGGGGGACACTGGCTACGAGCAGTACTTC
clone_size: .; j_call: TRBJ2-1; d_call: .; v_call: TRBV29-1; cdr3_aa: CSVVDGRLLGEQFF; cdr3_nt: TGCAGCGTTGTCGACGGGAGACTTCTTGGGGAGCAGTTCTTC
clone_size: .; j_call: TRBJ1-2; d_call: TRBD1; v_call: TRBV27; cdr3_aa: CASSPGTGGWYGYTF; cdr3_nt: TGTGCCAGCAGTCCCGGGACAGGGGGCTGGTATGGCTACACCTTC
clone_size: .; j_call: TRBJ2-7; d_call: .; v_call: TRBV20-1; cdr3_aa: CSAARLGSYEQYF; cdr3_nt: TGCAGTGCTGCCCGGCTCGGTTCCTACGAGCAGTACTTC
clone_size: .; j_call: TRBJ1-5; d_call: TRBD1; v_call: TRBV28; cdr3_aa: CASSSSGTGNQPQHF; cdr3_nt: TGTGCCAGCAGTTCCTCCGGGACAGGGAATCAGCCCCAGCATTTT
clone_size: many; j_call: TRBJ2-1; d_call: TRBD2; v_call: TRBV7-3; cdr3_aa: CASSSDPGLAGDNSYNEQFF; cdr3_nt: TGTGCCAGCAGCTCCGACCCGGGACTAGCGGGAGACAACTCCTACAATGAGCAGTTCTTC
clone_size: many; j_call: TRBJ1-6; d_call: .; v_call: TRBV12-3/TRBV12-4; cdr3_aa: CASSLARGASPLHF; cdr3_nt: TGTGCCAGCAGTTTAGCGCGGGGGGCCTCACCCCTCCACTTT
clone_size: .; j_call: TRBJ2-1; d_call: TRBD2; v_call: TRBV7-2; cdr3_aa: CASSSLSGRGLEQFF; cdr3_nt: TGTGCCAGCAGCTCGCTTAGCGGGAGAGGATTGGAGCAGTTCTTC
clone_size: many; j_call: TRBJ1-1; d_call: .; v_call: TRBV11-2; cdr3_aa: CASSFGGEAFF; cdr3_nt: TGTGCCAGCAGCTTTGGAGGGGAAGCTTTCTTT
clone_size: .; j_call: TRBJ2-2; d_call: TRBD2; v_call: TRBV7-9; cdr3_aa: CASSRPASGNTGELFF; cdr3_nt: TGTGCCAGCAGTCGTCCCGCTAGCGGAAACACCGGGGAGCTGTTTTTT
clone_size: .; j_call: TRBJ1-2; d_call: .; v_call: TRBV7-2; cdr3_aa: CASESWGHPSYGYTF; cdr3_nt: TGTGCCAGCGAGTCATGGGGACACCCTTCCTATGGCTACACCTTC
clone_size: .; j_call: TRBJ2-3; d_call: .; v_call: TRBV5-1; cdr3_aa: CASSLNWISTDTQYF; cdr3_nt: TGCGCCAGCAGCTTGAATTGGATTAGCACAGATACGCAGTATTTT
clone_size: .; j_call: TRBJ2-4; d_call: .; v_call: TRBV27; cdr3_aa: CASSLLGQNPKGNIQYF; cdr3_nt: TGTGCCAGCAGTTTATTGGGACAAAACCCGAAGGGAAACATTCAGTACTTC
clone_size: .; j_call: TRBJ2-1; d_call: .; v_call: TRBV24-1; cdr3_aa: CAISANPGEQFF; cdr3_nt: TGTGCCATCAGCGCAAACCCGGGCGAGCAGTTCTTC
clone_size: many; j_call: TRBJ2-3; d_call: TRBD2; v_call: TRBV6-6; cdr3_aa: CASSYSLAGTDTQYF; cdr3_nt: TGTGCCAGCAGTTACTCGCTAGCGGGCACAGATACGCAGTATTTT
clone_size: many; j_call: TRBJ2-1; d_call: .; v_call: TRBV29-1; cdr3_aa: CSKFGTYSYNEQFF; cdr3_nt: TGCAGCAAATTCGGGACTTATAGCTACAATGAGCAGTTCTTC
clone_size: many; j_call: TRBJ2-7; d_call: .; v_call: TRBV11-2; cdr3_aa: CASSLEGRAIYEQYF; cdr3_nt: TGTGCCAGCAGCTTAGAGGGCAGGGCTATCTACGAGCAGTACTTC
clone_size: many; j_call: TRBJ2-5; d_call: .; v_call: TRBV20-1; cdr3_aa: CSAIKPGSGVETQYF; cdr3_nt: TGCAGTGCTATCAAACCGGGATCAGGGGTGGAGACCCAGTACTTC